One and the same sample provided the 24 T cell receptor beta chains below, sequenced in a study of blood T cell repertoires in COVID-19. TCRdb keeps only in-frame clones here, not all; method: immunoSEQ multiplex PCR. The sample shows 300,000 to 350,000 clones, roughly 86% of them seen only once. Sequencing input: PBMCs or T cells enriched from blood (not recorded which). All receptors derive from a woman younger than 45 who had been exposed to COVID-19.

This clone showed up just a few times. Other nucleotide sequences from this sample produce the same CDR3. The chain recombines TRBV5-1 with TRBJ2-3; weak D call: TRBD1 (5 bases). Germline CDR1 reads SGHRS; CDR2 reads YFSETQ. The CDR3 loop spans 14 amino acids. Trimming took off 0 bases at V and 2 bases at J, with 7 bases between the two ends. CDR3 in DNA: TGCGCCAGCAGCTTGGGGACATCCACAGATACGCAGTATTTT. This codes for CASSLGTSTDTQYF.

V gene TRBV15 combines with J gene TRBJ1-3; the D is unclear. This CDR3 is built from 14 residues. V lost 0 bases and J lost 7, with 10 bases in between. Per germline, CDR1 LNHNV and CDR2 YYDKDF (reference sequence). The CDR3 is CATSRDWSGNTIYF. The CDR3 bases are TGTGCCACCAGCAGAGATTGGTCCGGGAACACCATATATTTT. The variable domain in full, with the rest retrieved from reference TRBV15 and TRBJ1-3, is DAMVIQNPRYQVTQFGKPVTLSCSQTLNHNVMYWYQQKSSQAPKLLFHYYDKDFNNEADTPDNFQSRRPNTSFCFLDIRSPGLGDTAMYLCATSRDWSGNTIYFGEGSWLTVV.

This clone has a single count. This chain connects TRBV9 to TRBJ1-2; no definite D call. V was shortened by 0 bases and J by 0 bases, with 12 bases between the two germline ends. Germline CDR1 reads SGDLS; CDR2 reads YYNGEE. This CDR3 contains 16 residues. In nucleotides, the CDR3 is TGTGCCAGCAGCGTAGACGTTCGAACTTCTAACTATGGCTACACCTTC. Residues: CASSVDVRTSNYGYTF.

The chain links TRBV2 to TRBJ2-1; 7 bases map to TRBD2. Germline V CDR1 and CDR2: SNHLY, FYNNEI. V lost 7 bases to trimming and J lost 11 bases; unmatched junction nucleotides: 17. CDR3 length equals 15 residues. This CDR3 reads CASTGRAGVTEQQFF. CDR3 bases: TGTGCCAGCACAGGGAGGGCCGGGGTGACGGAACAGCAGTTCTTC. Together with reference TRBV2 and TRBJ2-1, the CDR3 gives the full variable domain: EPEVTQTPSHQVTQMGQEVILRCVPISNHLYFYWYRQILGQKVEFLVSFYNNEISEKSEIFDDQFSVERPDGSNFTLKIRSTKLEDSAMYFCASTGRAGVTEQQFFGPGTRLTVL.

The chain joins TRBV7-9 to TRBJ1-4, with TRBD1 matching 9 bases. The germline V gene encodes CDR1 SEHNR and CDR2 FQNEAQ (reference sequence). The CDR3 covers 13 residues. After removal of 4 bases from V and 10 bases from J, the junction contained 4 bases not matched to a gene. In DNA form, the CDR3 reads TGTGCCAGCAGCTCCCCGGGACAGGGAAAACTGTTTTTT. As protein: CASSSPGQGKLFF.

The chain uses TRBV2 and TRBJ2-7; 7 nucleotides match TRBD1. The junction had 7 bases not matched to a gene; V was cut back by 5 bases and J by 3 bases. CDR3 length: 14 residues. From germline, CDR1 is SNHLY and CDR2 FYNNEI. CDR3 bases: TGTGCCAGCAGTTACCGGGACAGCAACTACGAGCAGTACTTC. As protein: CASSYRDSNYEQYF.

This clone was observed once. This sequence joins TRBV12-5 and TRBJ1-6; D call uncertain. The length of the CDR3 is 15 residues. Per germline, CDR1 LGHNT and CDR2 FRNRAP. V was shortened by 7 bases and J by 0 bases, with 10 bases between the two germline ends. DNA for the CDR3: TGTGCTAGTGATGCGGGCAGCTCCTATAATTCACCCCTCCACTTT. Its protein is CASDAGSSYNSPLHF.

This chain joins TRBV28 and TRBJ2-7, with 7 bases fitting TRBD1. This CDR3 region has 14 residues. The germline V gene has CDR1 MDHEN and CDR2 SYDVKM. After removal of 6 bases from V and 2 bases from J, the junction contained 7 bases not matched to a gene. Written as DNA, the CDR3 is TGTGCCAGCAGGACGGGACAGTGGACCTACGAGCAGTACTTC. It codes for CASRTGQWTYEQYF. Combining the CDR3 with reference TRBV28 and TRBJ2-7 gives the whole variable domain DVKVTQSSRYLVKRTGEKVFLECVQDMDHENMFWYRQDPGLGLRLIYFSYDVKMKEKGDIPEGYSVSREKKERFSLILESASTNQTSMYLCASRTGQWTYEQYFGPGTRLTVT.

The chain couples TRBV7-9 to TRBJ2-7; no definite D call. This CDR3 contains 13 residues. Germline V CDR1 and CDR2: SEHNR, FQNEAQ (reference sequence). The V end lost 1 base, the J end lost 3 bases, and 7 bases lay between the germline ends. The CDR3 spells CASSLDDNYEQYF. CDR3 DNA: TGTGCCAGCAGCTTAGACGACAACTACGAGCAGTACTTC.

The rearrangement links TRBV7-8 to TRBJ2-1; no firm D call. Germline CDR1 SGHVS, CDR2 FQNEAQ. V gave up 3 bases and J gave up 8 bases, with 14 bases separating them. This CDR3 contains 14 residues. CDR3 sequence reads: CASSFQVRTDEQFF. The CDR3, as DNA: TGTGCCAGCAGCTTTCAAGTTCGAACGGATGAGCAGTTCTTC.

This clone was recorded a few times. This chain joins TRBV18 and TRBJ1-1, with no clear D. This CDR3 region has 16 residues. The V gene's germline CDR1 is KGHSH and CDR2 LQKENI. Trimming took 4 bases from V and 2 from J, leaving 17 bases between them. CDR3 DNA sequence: TGTGCCAGCTCACAGTCGGCGGTGAAGATTAACACTGAAGCTTTCTTT. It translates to CASSQSAVKINTEAFF.

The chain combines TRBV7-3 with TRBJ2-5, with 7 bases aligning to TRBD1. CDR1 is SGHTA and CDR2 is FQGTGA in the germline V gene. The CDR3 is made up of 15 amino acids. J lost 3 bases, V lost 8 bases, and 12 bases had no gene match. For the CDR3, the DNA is TGTGCCAGCGGGCCTAGGGGGACAGAAAAAGAGACCCAGTACTTC. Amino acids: CASGPRGTEKETQYF.

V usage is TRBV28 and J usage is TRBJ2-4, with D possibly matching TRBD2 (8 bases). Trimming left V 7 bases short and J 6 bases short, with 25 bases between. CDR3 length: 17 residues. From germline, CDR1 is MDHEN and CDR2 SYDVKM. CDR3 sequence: CASTPRGGGGEGNIQYF. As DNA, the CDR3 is TGTGCCAGCACACCCCGGGGGGGAGGGGGCGAAGGAAACATTCAGTACTTC.

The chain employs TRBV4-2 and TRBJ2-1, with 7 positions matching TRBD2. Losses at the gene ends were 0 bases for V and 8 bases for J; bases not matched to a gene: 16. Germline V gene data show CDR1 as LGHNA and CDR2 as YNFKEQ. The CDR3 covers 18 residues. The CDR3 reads CASSQELSSGLVSYEQFF. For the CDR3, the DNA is TGTGCCAGCAGCCAAGAATTGTCGTCCGGACTAGTGAGCTATGAGCAGTTCTTC.

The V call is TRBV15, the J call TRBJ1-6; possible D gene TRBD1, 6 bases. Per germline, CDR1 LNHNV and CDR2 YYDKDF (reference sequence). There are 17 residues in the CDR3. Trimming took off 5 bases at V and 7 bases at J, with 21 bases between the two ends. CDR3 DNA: TGTGCCACCAGCCGTGAGTTGGTAGGGGGAGGGAATTCACCCCTCCACTTT. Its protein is CATSRELVGGGNSPLHF.

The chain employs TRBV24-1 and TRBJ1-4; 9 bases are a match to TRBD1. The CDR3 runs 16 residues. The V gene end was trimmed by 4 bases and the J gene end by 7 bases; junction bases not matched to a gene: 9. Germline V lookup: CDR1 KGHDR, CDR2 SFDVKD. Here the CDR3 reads CATSDQDRGGVEKLFF. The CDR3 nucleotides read TGTGCCACCAGTGACCAGGACAGGGGTGGAGTTGAAAAACTGTTTTTT.

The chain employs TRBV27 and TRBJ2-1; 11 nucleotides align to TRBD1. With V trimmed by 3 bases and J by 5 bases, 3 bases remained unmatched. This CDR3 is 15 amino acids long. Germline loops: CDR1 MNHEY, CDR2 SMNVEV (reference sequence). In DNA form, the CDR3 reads TGTGCCAGCAGTTTCCGGGACAGGGGGGACAATGAGCAGTTCTTC. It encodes CASSFRDRGDNEQFF.

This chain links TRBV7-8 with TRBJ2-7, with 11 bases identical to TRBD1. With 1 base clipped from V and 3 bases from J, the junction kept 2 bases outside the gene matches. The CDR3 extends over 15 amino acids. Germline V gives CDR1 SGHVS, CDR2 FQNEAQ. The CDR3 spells CASSLGGQGVYEQYF. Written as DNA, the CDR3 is TGTGCCAGCAGCTTAGGGGGACAGGGGGTCTACGAGCAGTACTTC.

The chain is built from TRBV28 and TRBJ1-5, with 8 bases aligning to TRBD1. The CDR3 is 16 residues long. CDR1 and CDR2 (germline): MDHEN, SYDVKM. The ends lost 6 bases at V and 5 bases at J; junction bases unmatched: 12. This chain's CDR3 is CASSPDRGPLYQPQHF. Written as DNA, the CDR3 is TGTGCCAGCAGCCCTGACAGGGGTCCTCTTTATCAGCCCCAGCATTTT.

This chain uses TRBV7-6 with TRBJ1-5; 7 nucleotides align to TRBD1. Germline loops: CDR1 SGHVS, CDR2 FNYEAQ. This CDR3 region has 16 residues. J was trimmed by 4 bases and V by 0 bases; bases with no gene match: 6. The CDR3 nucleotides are TGTGCCAGCAGCTTAGCAAGTGGGACAGAGAATCAGCCCCAGCATTTT. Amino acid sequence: CASSLASGTENQPQHF.

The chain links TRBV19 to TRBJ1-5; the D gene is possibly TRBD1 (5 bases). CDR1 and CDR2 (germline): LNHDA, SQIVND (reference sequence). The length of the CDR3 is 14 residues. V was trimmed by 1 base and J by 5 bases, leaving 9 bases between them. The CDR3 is CASSIGGVHQPQHF. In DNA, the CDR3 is TGTGCCAGTAGTATAGGGGGGGTACATCAGCCCCAGCATTTT. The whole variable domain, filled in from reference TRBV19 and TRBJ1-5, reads DGGITQSPKYLFRKEGQNVTLSCEQNLNHDAMYWYRQDPGQGLRLIYYSQIVNDFQKGDIAEGYSVSREKKESFPLTVTSAQKNPTAFYLCASSIGGVHQPQHFGDGTRLSIL.

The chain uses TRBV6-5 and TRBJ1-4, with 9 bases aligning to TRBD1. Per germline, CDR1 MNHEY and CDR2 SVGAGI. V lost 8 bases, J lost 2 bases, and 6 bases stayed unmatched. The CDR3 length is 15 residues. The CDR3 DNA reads TGTGCCAGCGGAGACAGGGGGTTGACTAATGAAAAACTGTTTTTT. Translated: CASGDRGLTNEKLFF.

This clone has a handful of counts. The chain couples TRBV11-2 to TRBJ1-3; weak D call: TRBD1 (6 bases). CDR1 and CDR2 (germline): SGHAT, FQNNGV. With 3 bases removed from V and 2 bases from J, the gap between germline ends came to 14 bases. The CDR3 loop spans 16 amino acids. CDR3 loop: CASSFGGAGAGNTIYF. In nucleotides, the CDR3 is TGTGCCAGCAGCTTTGGGGGAGCAGGGGCTGGAAACACCATATATTTT.

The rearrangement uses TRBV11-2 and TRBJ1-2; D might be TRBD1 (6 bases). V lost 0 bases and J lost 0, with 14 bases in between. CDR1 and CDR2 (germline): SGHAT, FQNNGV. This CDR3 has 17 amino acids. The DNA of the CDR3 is TGTGCCAGCAGCTTAGACTACAGGACAGTAGCTAACTATGGCTACACCTTC. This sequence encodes CASSLDYRTVANYGYTF.